In this sample, the clone carrying this T cell receptor (beta chain) turned up many times. Its target is unknown. The CDR3 end falls 3 residues outside the read, so it is completed with the germline J gene. Heparinized whole blood, 5 to 8 ml, came from each donor. These data originate in a study of T cell clonality in common variable immunodeficiency. Here immunoSEQ multiplex PCR was the method, and the copy in TCRdb shows in-frame clones only, minus some. Singletons are absent from the sample, which has tens of thousands of clones. Germline lookup yields CDR1 SNHLY and CDR2 FYNNEI. The V segment lost 4 bases and the J segment 7 bases; nucleotides outside the gene matches: 4. There are 14 residues in the CDR3. Overall study results and limits: Compared with healthy controls, CVID subjects showed increased TCRbeta clonality, mostly in about a third. Reportedly, TCR beta sequences from common variable immunodeficiency showed fewer deletions and N-nucleotide insertions. CVID patient heterogeneity limited repertoire-clinical complication correlations.

This chain uses TRBV2 with TRBJ1-2; 12 bases agree with TRBD1. The sequenced sample was peripheral blood mononuclear cells. The source is a person between 18 and 75 years old in good health. The part of the CDR3 DNA that was read is TGTGCCAGCAGTGGGGACAGGGGGCTCTCTGGC. Amino acid sequence: CASSGDRGLSG. The complete CDR3 sequence is CASSGDRGLSGYTF.